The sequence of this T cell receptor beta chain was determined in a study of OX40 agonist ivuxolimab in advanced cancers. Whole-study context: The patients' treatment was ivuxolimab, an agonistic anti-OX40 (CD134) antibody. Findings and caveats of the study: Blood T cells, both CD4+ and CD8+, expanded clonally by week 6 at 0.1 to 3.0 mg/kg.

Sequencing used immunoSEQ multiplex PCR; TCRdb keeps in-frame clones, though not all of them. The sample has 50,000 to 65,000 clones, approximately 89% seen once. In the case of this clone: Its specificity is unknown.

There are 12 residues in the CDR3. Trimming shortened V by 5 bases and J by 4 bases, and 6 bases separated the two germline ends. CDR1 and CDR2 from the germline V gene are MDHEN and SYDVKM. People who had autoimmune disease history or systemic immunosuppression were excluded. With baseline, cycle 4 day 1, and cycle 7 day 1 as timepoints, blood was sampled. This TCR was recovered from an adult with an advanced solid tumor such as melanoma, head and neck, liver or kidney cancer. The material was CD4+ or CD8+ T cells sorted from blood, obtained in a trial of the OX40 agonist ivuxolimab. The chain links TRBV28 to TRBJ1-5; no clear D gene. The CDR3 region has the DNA TGTGCCAGCAGTCTCCCTAATCAGCCCCAGCATTTT. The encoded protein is CASSLPNQPQHF.